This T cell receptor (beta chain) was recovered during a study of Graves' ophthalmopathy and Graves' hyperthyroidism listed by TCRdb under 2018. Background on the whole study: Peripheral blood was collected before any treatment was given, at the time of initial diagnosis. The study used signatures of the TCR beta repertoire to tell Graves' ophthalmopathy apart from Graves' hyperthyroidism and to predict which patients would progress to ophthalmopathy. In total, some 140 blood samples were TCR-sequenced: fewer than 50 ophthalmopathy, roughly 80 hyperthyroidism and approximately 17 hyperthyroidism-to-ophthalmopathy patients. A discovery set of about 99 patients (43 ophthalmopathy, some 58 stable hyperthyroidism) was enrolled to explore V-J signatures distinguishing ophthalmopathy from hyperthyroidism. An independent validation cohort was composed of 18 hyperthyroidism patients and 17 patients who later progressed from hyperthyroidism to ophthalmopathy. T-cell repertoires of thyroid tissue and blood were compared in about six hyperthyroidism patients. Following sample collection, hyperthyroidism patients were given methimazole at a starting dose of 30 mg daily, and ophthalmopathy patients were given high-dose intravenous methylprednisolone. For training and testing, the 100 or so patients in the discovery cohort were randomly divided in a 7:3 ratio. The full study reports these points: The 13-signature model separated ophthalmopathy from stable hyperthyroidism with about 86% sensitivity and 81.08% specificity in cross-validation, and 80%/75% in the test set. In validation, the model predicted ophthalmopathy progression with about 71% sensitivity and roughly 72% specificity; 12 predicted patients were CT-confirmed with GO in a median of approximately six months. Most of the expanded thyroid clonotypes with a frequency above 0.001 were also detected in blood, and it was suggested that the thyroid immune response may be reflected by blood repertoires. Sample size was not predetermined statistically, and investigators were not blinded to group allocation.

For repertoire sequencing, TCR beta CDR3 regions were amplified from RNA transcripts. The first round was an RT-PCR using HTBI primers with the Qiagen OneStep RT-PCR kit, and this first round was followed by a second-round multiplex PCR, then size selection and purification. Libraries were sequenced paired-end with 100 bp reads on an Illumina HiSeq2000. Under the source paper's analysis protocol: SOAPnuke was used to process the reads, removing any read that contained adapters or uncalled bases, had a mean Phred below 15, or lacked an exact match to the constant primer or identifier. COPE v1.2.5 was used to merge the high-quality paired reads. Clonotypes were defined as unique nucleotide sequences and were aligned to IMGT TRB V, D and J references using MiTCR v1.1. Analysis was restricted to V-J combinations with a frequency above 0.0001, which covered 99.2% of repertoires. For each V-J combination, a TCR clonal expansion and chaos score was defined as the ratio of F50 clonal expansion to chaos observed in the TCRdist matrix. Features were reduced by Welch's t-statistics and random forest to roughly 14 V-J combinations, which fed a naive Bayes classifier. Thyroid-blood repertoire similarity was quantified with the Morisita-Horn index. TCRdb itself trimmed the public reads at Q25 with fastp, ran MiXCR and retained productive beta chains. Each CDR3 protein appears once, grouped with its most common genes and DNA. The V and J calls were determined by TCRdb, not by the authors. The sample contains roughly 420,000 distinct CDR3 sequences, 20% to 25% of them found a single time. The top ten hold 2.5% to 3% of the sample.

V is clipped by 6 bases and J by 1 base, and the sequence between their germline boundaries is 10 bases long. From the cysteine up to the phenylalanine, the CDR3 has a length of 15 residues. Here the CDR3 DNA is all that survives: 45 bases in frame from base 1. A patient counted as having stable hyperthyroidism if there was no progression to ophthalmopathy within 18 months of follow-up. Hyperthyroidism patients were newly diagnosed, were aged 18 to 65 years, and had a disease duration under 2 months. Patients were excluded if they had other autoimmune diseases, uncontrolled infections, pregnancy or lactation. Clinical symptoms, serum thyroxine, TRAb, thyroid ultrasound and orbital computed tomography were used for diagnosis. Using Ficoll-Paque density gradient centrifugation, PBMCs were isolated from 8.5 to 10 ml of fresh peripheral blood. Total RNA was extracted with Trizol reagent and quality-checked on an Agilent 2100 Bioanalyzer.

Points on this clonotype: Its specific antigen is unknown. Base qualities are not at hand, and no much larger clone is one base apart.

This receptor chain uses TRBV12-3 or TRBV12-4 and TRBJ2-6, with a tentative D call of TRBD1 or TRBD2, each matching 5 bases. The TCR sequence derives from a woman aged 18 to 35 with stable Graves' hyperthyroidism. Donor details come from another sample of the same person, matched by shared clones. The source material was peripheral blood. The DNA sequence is TGTGCCAGCAGCCGGGACGGATCTGGGGCCAACGTCCTGACTTTC. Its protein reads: CASSRDGSGANVLTF.